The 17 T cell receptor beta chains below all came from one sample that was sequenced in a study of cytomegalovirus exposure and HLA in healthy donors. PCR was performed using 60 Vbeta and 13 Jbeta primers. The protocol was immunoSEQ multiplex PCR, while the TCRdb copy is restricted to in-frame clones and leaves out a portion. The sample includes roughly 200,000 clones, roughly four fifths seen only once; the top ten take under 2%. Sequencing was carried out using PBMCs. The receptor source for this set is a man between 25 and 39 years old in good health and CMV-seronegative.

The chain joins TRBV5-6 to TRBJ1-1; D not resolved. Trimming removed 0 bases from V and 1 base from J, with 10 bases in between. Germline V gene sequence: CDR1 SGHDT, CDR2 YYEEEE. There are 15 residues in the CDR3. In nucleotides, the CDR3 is TGTGCCAGCAGCTTGGCCATGCAGGCGAACACTGAAGCTTTCTTT. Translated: CASSLAMQANTEAFF.

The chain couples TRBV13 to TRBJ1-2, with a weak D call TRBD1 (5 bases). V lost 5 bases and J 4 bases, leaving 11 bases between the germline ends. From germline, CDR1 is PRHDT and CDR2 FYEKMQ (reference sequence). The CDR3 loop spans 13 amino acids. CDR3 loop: CASSPRQLYGYTF. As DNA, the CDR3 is TGTGCCAGCAGCCCCCGACAGCTCTATGGCTACACCTTC.

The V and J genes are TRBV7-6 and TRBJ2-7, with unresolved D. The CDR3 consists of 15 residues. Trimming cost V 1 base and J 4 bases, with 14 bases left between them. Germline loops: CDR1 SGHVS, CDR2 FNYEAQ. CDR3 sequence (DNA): TGTGCCAGCAGCTTAGAATCGAGATTTGAGTACGAGCAGTACTTC. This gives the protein CASSLESRFEYEQYF.

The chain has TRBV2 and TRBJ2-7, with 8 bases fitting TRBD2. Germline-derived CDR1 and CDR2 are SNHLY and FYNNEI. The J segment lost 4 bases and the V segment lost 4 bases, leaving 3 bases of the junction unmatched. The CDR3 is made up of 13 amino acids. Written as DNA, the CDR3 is TGTGCCAGCAGTGGTAGCGGGATGTACGAGCAGTACTTC. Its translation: CASSGSGMYEQYF.

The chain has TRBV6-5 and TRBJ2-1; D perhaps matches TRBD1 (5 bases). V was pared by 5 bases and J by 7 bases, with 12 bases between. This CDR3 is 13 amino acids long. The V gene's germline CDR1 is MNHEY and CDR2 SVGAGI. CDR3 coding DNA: TGTGCCAGCAGTCGACAGCCGCCAAATGAGCAGTTCTTC. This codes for CASSRQPPNEQFF.

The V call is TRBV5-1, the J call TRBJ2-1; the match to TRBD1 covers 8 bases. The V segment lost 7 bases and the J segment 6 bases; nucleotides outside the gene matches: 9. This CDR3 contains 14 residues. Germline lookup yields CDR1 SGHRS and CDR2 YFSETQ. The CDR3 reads CASRPGQVSNEQFF. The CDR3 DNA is TGCGCCAGCCGACCGGGACAGGTCTCCAATGAGCAGTTCTTC.

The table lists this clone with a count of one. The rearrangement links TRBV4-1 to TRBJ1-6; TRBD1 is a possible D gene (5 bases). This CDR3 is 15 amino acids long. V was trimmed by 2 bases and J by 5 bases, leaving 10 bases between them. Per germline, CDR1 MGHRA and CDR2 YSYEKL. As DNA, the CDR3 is TGCGCCAGCAGCCAACAGGGATCGAATAATTCACCCCTCCACTTT. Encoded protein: CASSQQGSNNSPLHF.

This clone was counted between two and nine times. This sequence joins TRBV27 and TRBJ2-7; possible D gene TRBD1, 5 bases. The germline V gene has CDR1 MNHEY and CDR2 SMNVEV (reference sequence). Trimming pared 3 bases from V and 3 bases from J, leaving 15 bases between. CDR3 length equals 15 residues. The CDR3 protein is CASSFFLGRDYEQYF. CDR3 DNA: TGTGCCAGCAGTTTTTTCTTGGGCAGGGACTACGAGCAGTACTTC.

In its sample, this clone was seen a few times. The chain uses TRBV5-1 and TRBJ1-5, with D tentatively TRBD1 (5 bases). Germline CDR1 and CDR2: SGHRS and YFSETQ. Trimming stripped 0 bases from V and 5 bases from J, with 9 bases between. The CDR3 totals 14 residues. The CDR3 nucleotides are TGCGCCAGCAGCTTGGAGGGGAGGGATCAGCCCCAGCATTTT. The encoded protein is CASSLEGRDQPQHF.

In DNA, the CDR3 is TGTGCCAGCCAAGGGGACATCTATGGCTACACCTTC. Protein sequence: CASQGDIYGYTF. V usage is TRBV11-1 and J usage is TRBJ1-2, with D possibly matching TRBD1 (6 bases). Germline loops: CDR1 SGHAT, CDR2 FQDESV (reference sequence). This CDR3 has 12 residues. With 8 bases removed from V and 4 bases from J, the gap between germline ends came to 11 bases.

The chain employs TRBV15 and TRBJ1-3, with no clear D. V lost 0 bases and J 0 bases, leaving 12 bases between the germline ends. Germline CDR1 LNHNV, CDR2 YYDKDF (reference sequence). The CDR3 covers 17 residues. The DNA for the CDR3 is TGTGCCACCAGCAGAGATCTCGCCTCAGACTCTGGAAACACCATATATTTT. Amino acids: CATSRDLASDSGNTIYF.

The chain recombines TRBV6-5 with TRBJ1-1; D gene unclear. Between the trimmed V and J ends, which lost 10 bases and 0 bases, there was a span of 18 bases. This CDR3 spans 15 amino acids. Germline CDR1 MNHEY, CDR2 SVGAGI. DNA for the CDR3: TGTGCCACCCAACTAGAGGGATACATGAACACTGAAGCTTTCTTT. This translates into CATQLEGYMNTEAFF.

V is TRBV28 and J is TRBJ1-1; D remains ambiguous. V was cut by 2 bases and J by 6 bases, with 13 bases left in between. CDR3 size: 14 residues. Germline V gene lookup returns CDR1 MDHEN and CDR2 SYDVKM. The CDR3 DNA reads TGTGCCAGCAGTTTACAGAACATGCGGGCTGAAGCTTTCTTT. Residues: CASSLQNMRAEAFF. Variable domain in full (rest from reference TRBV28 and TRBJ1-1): DVKVTQSSRYLVKRTGEKVFLECVQDMDHENMFWYRQDPGLGLRLIYFSYDVKMKEKGDIPEGYSVSREKKERFSLILESASTNQTSMYLCASSLQNMRAEAFFGQGTRLTVV.

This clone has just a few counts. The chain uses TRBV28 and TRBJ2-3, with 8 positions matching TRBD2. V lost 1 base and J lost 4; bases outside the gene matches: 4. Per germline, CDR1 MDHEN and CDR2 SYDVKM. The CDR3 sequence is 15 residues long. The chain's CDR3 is CASSLSAGGSDTQYF. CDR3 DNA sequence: TGTGCCAGCAGTTTATCTGCGGGGGGATCAGATACGCAGTATTTT.

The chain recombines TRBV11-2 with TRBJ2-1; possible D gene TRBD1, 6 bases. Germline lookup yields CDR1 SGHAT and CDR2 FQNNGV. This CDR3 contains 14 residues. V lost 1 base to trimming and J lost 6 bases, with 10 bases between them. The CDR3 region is CASSLAQGGNEQFF. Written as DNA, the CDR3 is TGTGCCAGCAGCTTAGCACAGGGTGGCAATGAGCAGTTCTTC.

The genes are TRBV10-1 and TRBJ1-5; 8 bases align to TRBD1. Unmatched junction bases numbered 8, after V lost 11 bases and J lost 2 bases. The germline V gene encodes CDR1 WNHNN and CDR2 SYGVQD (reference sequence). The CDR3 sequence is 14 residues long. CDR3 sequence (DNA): TGCGCCGAAACTGGACAGGGTGGCAATCAGCCCCAGCATTTT. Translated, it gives CAETGQGGNQPQHF.

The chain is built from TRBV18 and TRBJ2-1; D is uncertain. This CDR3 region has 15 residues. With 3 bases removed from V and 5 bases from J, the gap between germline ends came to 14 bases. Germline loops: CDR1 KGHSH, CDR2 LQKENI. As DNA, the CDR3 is TGTGCCAGCTCACCTATACCCCCGGGTGACAATGAGCAGTTCTTC. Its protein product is CASSPIPPGDNEQFF.